The clone carrying this T cell receptor (beta chain) occurred many times. The data are from a study of T cells in Graves' hyperthyroidism and ophthalmopathy. TCR beta CDR3 regions were amplified from RNA transcripts. The HTBI primer set drove a first-round RT-PCR of the TCR CDR3. MiXCR, applied by TCRdb to the multiplex PCR reads, yields one record per CDR3 protein. The sample shows around 200,000 distinct CDR3 sequences, 15% to 20% of them seen only once. Stable hyperthyroidism: no ophthalmopathy progression over 18 months of follow-up. The V and J ends lost 0 bases and 12 bases respectively, with 9 bases between them. CDR1 is LNHDA, CDR2 SQIVND, per germline (reference sequence). The CDR3 totals 12 residues.

Sequenced: blood. This chain connects TRBV19 to TRBJ2-1; TRBD2 might be the D (5 bases). The receptor comes from a woman aged 50 to 60 with Graves' hyperthyroidism. The CDR3 loop is CASSIDEGRQFF. CDR3 nucleotides: TGTGCCAGTAGTATAGATGAGGGCAGGCAGTTCTTC.